These 21 T cell receptor beta chains were sequenced from one sample in a study of T cells in Graves' hyperthyroidism and ophthalmopathy. The investigators amplified TCR beta CDR3 regions from RNA transcripts. The TCR CDR3 was amplified in a first-round RT-PCR using the HTBI primer set. TCRdb fed the multiplex PCR reads into MiXCR, producing one record per CDR3 protein. The table lists about 560,000 distinct CDR3 sequences, 14% of them singletons, with approximately 14% in the top ten. Sample: blood. These receptor sequences come from a woman in her thirties or forties with Graves' hyperthyroidism.

This clonotype was seen only a few times. The chain joins TRBV11-2 to TRBJ1-6; D is undetermined. The CDR3 length is 15 residues. The germline V and J ends were trimmed by 0 bases and 10 bases, with 13 bases remaining between them. The germline CDR1 and CDR2 sequences are SGHAT and FQNNGV. The CDR3 protein is CASSLEYSSMSPLHF. In nucleotides, the CDR3 is TGTGCCAGCAGCTTAGAGTACTCCTCAATGTCACCCCTCCACTTT.

On this clonotype: This clone may be a read error of a much larger clone one base away. V usage is TRBV6-5 and J usage is TRBJ2-1; no clear D. The CDR3 loop spans 16 amino acids. Germline values: CDR1 MNHEY, CDR2 SVGAGI. The CDR3 coding sequence is TGTGCCAGCAGTTACTCATCAGGCCGCTCCTACAATGGGCAGTTCTTC. It is translated as CASSYSSGRSYNGQFF.

The V call is TRBV29-1, the J call TRBJ1-1; D gene ambiguous. The CDR3 runs 13 residues. V was shortened by 5 bases and J by 1 base, with 11 bases between the two germline ends. CDR1 is SQVTM, CDR2 ANQGSEA, per germline. CDR3 residues: CSVIERRNTEAFF. Here the CDR3 DNA reads TGCAGCGTTATCGAGAGGAGGAACACTGAAGCTTTCTTT.

This clonotype was counted at least ten times. V is TRBV12-3 or TRBV12-4 and J is TRBJ2-1; no reliable D call. V lost 1 base and J 3 bases, leaving 16 bases between the germline ends. This CDR3 comprises 17 residues. CDR3: CASSLGLSELDYNEQFF. The DNA of the CDR3 is TGTGCCAGCAGTTTAGGCCTTTCAGAATTAGACTACAATGAGCAGTTCTTC.

The sample holds a few counts of this clonotype. This sequence joins TRBV27 and TRBJ1-4, with 9 bases fitting TRBD1. Unmatched junction bases numbered 8, after V lost 6 bases and J lost 0 bases. This CDR3 spans 17 amino acids. From germline, CDR1 is MNHEY and CDR2 SMNVEV (reference sequence). CDR3 sequence (DNA): TGTGCCAGCAGGCCCGGGACAGGGCCCACAACTAATGAAAAACTGTTTTTT. Its protein is CASRPGTGPTTNEKLFF. The variable domain in full, completed from reference TRBV27 and TRBJ1-4, reads EAQVTQNPRYLITVTGKKLTVTCSQNMNHEYMSWYRQDPGLGLRQIYYSMNVEVTDKGDVPEGYKVSRKEKRNFPLILESPSPNQTSLYFCASRPGTGPTTNEKLFFGSGTQLSVL.

The J gene is TRBJ1-3, the V gene TRBV7-9, with TRBD1 identical over 7 bases. Germline V gives CDR1 SEHNR, CDR2 FQNEAQ (reference sequence). The ends lost 5 bases at V and 1 base at J; junction bases unmatched: 5. The CDR3 covers 15 residues. The CDR3, as DNA: TGTGCCAGCAGCCCCAGGGGGTTATCTGGAAACACCATATATTTT. This encodes CASSPRGLSGNTIYF.

This clonotype was counted many times. The chain recombines TRBV3-1 with TRBJ2-1, with 12 bases aligning to TRBD2. Per germline, CDR1 LGHDT and CDR2 YNNKEL (reference sequence). The CDR3 is 15 residues long. Trimming took 1 base from V and 7 from J; bases not matched to a gene: 2. CDR3 residues: CASSQVTSGGNEQFF. The CDR3 nucleotides read TGTGCCAGCAGCCAAGTAACTAGCGGGGGGAATGAGCAGTTCTTC.

This clonotype was detected ten times or more. The chain joins TRBV7-2 to TRBJ1-1; no firm D call. Trimming left V 5 bases short and J 7 bases short, with 11 bases between. Germline V gene data show CDR1 as SGHTA and CDR2 as FQGNSA. The CDR3 is 12 amino acids. The CDR3 DNA reads TGTGCCAGCAGCCCCGGGCCTTTTGAAGCTTTCTTT. This codes for CASSPGPFEAFF.

The chain joins TRBV7-9 to TRBJ2-1; TRBD2 aligns across 8 bases. The V segment lost 2 bases and the J segment 4 bases; nucleotides outside the gene matches: 7. The CDR3 covers 16 residues. Germline values: CDR1 SEHNR, CDR2 FQNEAQ (reference sequence). CDR3 DNA sequence: TGTGCCAGCAGCTTATCTTCGGGAGGGATATACAATGAGCAGTTCTTC. Protein: CASSLSSGGIYNEQFF.

Many counts were recorded for this clonotype. The chain uses TRBV5-6 and TRBJ2-2, with TRBD1 identical over 7 bases. V lost 4 bases to trimming and J lost 4 bases; unmatched junction nucleotides: 4. The CDR3 is made up of 14 amino acids. The germline V gene has CDR1 SGHDT and CDR2 YYEEEE. The CDR3 nucleotides read TGTGCCAGCAGCCTACAGGGGCTCACCGGGGAGCTGTTTTTT. It codes for CASSLQGLTGELFF.

This clonotype has just a few counts. V gene TRBV10-3 combines with J gene TRBJ2-3, with TRBD1 matching over 7 bases. Per germline, CDR1 ENHRY and CDR2 SYGVKD. This CDR3 has 14 amino acids. J lost 6 bases, V lost 3 bases, and 6 bases had no gene match. Here the CDR3 DNA reads TGTGCCATCAGTGAAAGGGGGCTAAGTGATACGCAGTATTTT. Amino acid sequence: CAISERGLSDTQYF.

At least ten counts were recorded for this clonotype. The chain has TRBV2 and TRBJ1-2, with D hard to call. V was clipped by 6 bases and J by 7 bases, with 9 bases between them. In germline, CDR1 is SNHLY, CDR2 FYNNEI. This CDR3 has 11 amino acids. CDR3: CASSLQSGYTF. The CDR3 DNA reads as TGTGCCAGCAGCCTTCAGAGTGGCTACACCTTC.

This clonotype was observed at least ten times. V gene TRBV28 combines with J gene TRBJ2-3, with TRBD1 matching over 7 bases. V lost 4 bases to trimming and J lost 6 bases; unmatched junction nucleotides: 10. This CDR3 spans 15 amino acids. Germline V gene lookup returns CDR1 MDHEN and CDR2 SYDVKM. The CDR3 DNA sequence: TGTGCCAGCAGTTCGCGACAGGGCCCGCGGGATACGCAGTATTTT. Its protein is CASSSRQGPRDTQYF.

This clonotype showed up many times. This chain connects TRBV28 to TRBJ1-2; D remains ambiguous. CDR3 size: 11 residues. The V gene lost 7 bases and the J gene lost 4 bases, with 7 bases spanning the gap. Germline CDR1 reads MDHEN; CDR2 reads SYDVKM. As DNA, the CDR3 is TGTGCCAGCATCTCCTCCTATGGCTACACCTTC. It encodes CASISSYGYTF.

The V gene is TRBV15, the J gene TRBJ2-7; D is possibly TRBD1 or TRBD2 (5 bases each). V lost 3 bases and J 9 bases, leaving 15 bases between the germline ends. Germline CDR1 reads LNHNV; CDR2 reads YYDKDF (reference sequence). This CDR3 has 13 amino acids. Here the CDR3 DNA reads TGTGCCACCAGCAGGGGGGACCGTCTCCTGCAGTACTTC. Residues: CATSRGDRLLQYF.

This clonotype was found many times. The chain joins TRBV11-2 to TRBJ2-1, with D perhaps assigned TRBD1 or TRBD2 (5 bases each). CDR3 length equals 14 residues. Trimming shortened V by 0 bases and J by 6 bases, and 9 bases separated the two germline ends. Germline loops: CDR1 SGHAT, CDR2 FQNNGV. The CDR3 loop reads CASSLEGTSNEQFF. CDR3 in DNA: TGTGCCAGCAGCTTAGAGGGGACGAGCAATGAGCAGTTCTTC.

The chain combines TRBV4-2 with TRBJ1-3; maybe TRBD1 (6 bases). Germline lookup yields CDR1 LGHNA and CDR2 YNFKEQ. The CDR3 is made up of 15 amino acids. Trimming took 3 bases from V and 1 from J, leaving 10 bases between them. CDR3 sequence reads: CASSHYTGSGNTIYF. CDR3 bases: TGTGCCAGCAGCCACTATACAGGGTCTGGAAACACCATATATTTT.

This clonotype was recorded at least ten times. J is TRBJ2-7 and V is TRBV2, with D uncertain. The CDR3 covers 13 residues. Trimming took 6 bases from V and 1 from J, leaving 10 bases between them. Looked up from germline, CDR1 is SNHLY and CDR2 is FYNNEI. CDR3 nucleotide sequence: TGTGCCAGCAGAAGATTCGGGTCCTACGAGCAGTACTTC. Protein product: CASRRFGSYEQYF.

V usage is TRBV4-1 and J usage is TRBJ1-6; D gene ambiguous. Germline-derived CDR1 and CDR2 are MGHRA and YSYEKL. V was shortened by 0 bases and J by 14 bases, with 8 bases between the two germline ends. This CDR3 spans 12 amino acids. In DNA, the CDR3 is TGCGCCAGCAGCCAAGACAATCGGGCCCTCCACTTT. Its translation: CASSQDNRALHF.

This clonotype occurred many times. The chain has TRBV3-1 and TRBJ2-1; TRBD2 might be the D (5 bases). V lost 1 base to trimming and J lost 9 bases, with 7 bases between them. This CDR3 region has 12 residues. CDR1 and CDR2 from the germline V gene are LGHDT and YNNKEL (reference sequence). The CDR3 loop reads CASSQGRGEQFF. The CDR3 DNA is TGTGCCAGCAGCCAAGGCCGGGGTGAGCAGTTCTTC.

This clonotype was counted a few times. The genes are TRBV20-1 and TRBJ2-1; TRBD1 matches 9 bases. This CDR3 region has 17 residues. The germline V gene has CDR1 DFQATT and CDR2 SNEGSKA (reference sequence). V shed 1 base and J 9 bases; nucleotides not matched to a gene: 16. CDR3 sequence reads: CSARGAGGQGSVGEQFF. In DNA, the CDR3 is TGCAGTGCTAGAGGCGCCGGGGGACAGGGATCTGTGGGTGAGCAGTTCTTC.